The present T cell receptor (beta chain) was sequenced within a study of shared clonotypes between healthy human individuals. General observations from the study: Naive subsets tended to show greater estimated richness than memory subsets. The study sampled only blood, and tissue repertoires likely differ.

Trimming removed 2 bases from V and 6 bases from J, with 5 bases in between. Germline V gene data show CDR1 as SGHVS and CDR2 as FNYEAQ. This CDR3 comprises 11 residues. The data were produced by immunoSEQ multiplex PCR, yet TCRdb's version contains in-frame clones alone and is incomplete. The sample records some 630,000 clones, 72% being singletons. This clone was observed once. Its target is not known. J is TRBJ2-7 and V is TRBV7-6; tentative D call: TRBD2 (5 bases). The origin of this receptor is a young woman in good health. The sequencing sample was made of memory CD4+ T cells sorted from blood. Indicated subset: CD45RA-negative fraction. The CDR3 bases are TGTGCCAGCAGCTTACGGGGCGAGCAGTACTTC. This sequence encodes CASSLRGEQYF.